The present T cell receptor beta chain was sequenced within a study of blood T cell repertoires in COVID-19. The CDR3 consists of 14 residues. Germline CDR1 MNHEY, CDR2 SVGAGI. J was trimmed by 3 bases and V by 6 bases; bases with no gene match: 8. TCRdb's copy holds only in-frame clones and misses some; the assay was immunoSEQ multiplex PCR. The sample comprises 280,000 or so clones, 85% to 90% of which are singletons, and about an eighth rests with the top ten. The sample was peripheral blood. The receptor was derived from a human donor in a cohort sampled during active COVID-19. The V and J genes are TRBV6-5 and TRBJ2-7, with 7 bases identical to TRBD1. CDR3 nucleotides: TGTGCCAGCAGACTACGACAGGGAAACTACGAGCAGTACTTC. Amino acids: CASRLRQGNYEQYF.